Shown below are 32 T cell receptor beta chains from a single sample sequenced in a study of a mutant IDH1 vaccine in newly diagnosed glioma. TCRdb keeps only in-frame clones here, not all; method: immunoSEQ multiplex PCR. Among tens of thousands of clones, 90% to 95% were seen once, and the ten largest hold under 0.7%. Antigens of these TCRs are unknown. Specified time point: week 5, during vaccination. The investigators gave 300 ug of mutant IDH1 20-mer peptide in each vaccine dose, together with topical imiquimod. Sequencing was performed on PBMCs, taken from a glioma patient whose treatment included an IDH1 peptide vaccine. The receptors shown here come from a woman in her 50s with glioma.

The chain is built from TRBV2 and TRBJ2-3; D not resolved. Germline loops: CDR1 SNHLY, CDR2 FYNNEI. This CDR3 comprises 15 residues. V was trimmed by 4 bases and J by 0 bases, leaving 11 bases between them. CDR3 amino acids: CASSADGRSTDTQYF. The DNA of the CDR3 is TGTGCCAGCAGTGCGGACGGAAGAAGCACAGATACGCAGTATTTT.

A single count supports this clone. The chain uses TRBV7-3 and TRBJ2-5; no clear D gene. Germline V gene data show CDR1 as SGHTA and CDR2 as FQGTGA. Trimming removed 6 bases from V and 3 bases from J, with 11 bases in between. This CDR3 contains 13 residues. The CDR3 nucleotides are TGTGCCAGCAGTCCAAACCCCGAAGAGACCCAGTACTTC. Translation gives CASSPNPEETQYF.

The chain combines TRBV18 with TRBJ1-3; the D gene is possibly TRBD1 (5 bases). V dropped 2 bases and J dropped 4 bases, with 9 bases sitting between them. Looked up from germline, CDR1 is KGHSH and CDR2 is LQKENI. The length of the CDR3 is 14 residues. The CDR3 DNA sequence: TGTGCCAGCTCACCAACCAGGGCGGGAAACACCATATATTTT. Protein product: CASSPTRAGNTIYF.

This clone came up once. The chain couples TRBV5-1 to TRBJ2-7; 7 nucleotides agree with TRBD1. CDR3 size: 14 residues. CDR1 and CDR2 (germline): SGHRS, YFSETQ. The V gene end was trimmed by 2 bases and the J gene end by 1 base; junction bases not matched to a gene: 3. The CDR3 nucleotides read TGCGCCAGCAGCTTCACAGGGGCTTCCTACGAGCAGTACTTC. Its protein product is CASSFTGASYEQYF.

V usage is TRBV14 and J usage is TRBJ1-2; 7 positions match TRBD1. J gave up 8 bases and V 6 bases, and 9 bases lay outside the gene matches. CDR3 length: 13 residues. The germline V gene has CDR1 SGHDN and CDR2 FVKESK. CDR3 nucleotide sequence: TGTGCCAGCAGTTCTCTAGGGGGCCGGGGCTACACCTTC. Translating it yields CASSSLGGRGYTF.

As to this clone: The junction does not match germline at one end; this may be a read error. The same CDR3 can be traced to other DNA sequences in this sample. This chain uses TRBV18 with TRBJ1-1; D is unclear. CDR1 and CDR2 (germline): KGHSH, LQKENI. The CDR3 extends over 17 amino acids. In nucleotides, the CDR3 is TGTGCCAGCTCACGAAAGGAGTCCAACTCCATGAATACTGAAGCTTTCTTT. Protein product: CASSRKESNSMNTEAFF.

This chain uses TRBV9 with TRBJ2-3; D unclear. Trimming removed 0 bases at V and 5 bases at J, with 4 bases between. Germline CDR1 and CDR2: SGDLS and YYNGEE. The CDR3 contains 12 residues. The DNA for the CDR3 is TGTGCCAGCAGCGTAGGAGGAGATACGCAGTATTTT. Translated: CASSVGGDTQYF.

Details on this clone: Compared with germline, one end of the junction differs, possibly owing to a read error. The chain employs TRBV10-1 and TRBJ2-3; D perhaps matches TRBD1 (5 bases). CDR1 and CDR2 from the germline V gene are WNHNN and SYGVQD (reference sequence). This CDR3 is 13 amino acids long. The CDR3 is CASSEQGTDTQYF. For the CDR3, the DNA is TGCGCCAGCAGTGAGCAGGGCACGGATACGCAGTATTTT.

This chain connects TRBV4-1 to TRBJ1-4; D is unresolved. The V end lost 3 bases, the J end lost 6 bases, and 11 bases lay between the germline ends. Germline CDR1 reads MGHRA; CDR2 reads YSYEKL. The CDR3 is 14 amino acids. For the CDR3, the DNA is TGCGCCAGCAGCCATAATAGATTCCATGAAAAACTGTTTTTT. Amino acid sequence: CASSHNRFHEKLFF.

The V gene is TRBV6-5, the J gene TRBJ1-1; D not certain. This CDR3 spans 15 amino acids. CDR1 and CDR2 from the germline V gene are MNHEY and SVGAGI. The germline V and J ends were trimmed by 0 bases and 5 bases, with 13 bases remaining between them. The CDR3 DNA follows: TGTGCCAGCAGTTACTCGTCGGCCGTCAGAACTGAAGCTTTCTTT. This codes for CASSYSSAVRTEAFF.

The rearrangement uses TRBV7-9 and TRBJ2-6; D unresolved. With 0 bases removed from V and 0 bases from J, the gap between germline ends came to 9 bases. This CDR3 has 17 residues. From germline, CDR1 is SEHNR and CDR2 FQNEAQ (reference sequence). The CDR3 DNA reads as TGTGCCAGCAGCTTAGCGCTCGGAGCCTCTGGGGCCAACGTCCTGACTTTC. The encoded protein is CASSLALGASGANVLTF.

The chain uses TRBV6-1 and TRBJ2-7, with TRBD1 matching 8 bases. This CDR3 spans 16 amino acids. With V trimmed by 2 bases and J by 4 bases, 10 bases remained unmatched. Germline V gene lookup returns CDR1 MNHNS and CDR2 SASEGT. The DNA for the CDR3 is TGTGCCAGCAGTGAATCCGGGACGACAGGGGTGTACGAGCAGTACTTC. Its protein is CASSESGTTGVYEQYF.

This chain joins TRBV5-6 and TRBJ2-7; D remains unclear. CDR1 and CDR2 from the germline V gene are SGHDT and YYEEEE. The CDR3 consists of 12 residues. Trimming shortened V by 2 bases and J by 3 bases, and 6 bases separated the two germline ends. CDR3 DNA sequence: TGTGCCAGCAGCTTTAGGGTCTACGAGCAGTACTTC. This encodes CASSFRVYEQYF. The entire variable domain, with the rest obtained from reference TRBV5-6 and TRBJ2-7, is as follows: DAGVTQSPTHLIKTRGQQVTLRCSPKSGHDTVSWYQQALGQGPQFIFQYYEEEERQRGNFPDRFSGHQFPNYSSELNVNALLLGDSALYLCASSFRVYEQYFGPGTRLTVT.

This sequence joins TRBV7-8 and TRBJ2-3; 11 nucleotides agree with TRBD1. Trimming removed 8 bases from V and 4 bases from J; junction bases left unmatched: 5. Germline loops: CDR1 SGHVS, CDR2 FQNEAQ. The CDR3 has 14 residues. CDR3 sequence: CASWGQGESDTQYF. In DNA form, the CDR3 reads TGTGCCAGCTGGGGACAGGGGGAGTCAGATACGCAGTATTTT.

The rearrangement joins TRBV18 to TRBJ2-5; unclear D gene. Germline V gives CDR1 KGHSH, CDR2 LQKENI. This CDR3 contains 13 residues. V lost 2 bases to trimming and J lost 5 bases, with 9 bases between them. Here the CDR3 reads CASSPKNQETQYF. CDR3 sequence (DNA): TGTGCCAGCTCACCAAAAAATCAGGAGACCCAGTACTTC.

This clone has just one count. This chain joins TRBV19 and TRBJ2-7, with TRBD1 identical over 9 bases. Germline loops: CDR1 LNHDA, CDR2 SQIVND (reference sequence). The ends lost 3 bases at V and 3 bases at J; junction bases unmatched: 3. The CDR3 is 14 residues long. CDR3 residues: CASSMGTGFYEQYF. CDR3 DNA: TGTGCCAGTAGTATGGGGACAGGGTTCTACGAGCAGTACTTC.

V gene TRBV5-6 combines with J gene TRBJ2-7; unclear D gene. Germline V gives CDR1 SGHDT, CDR2 YYEEEE. This CDR3 region has 11 residues. V was trimmed by 3 bases and J by 7 bases, leaving 8 bases between them. The CDR3 coding sequence is TGTGCCAGCAGCTCCCAGGTGGAGCAGTACTTC. Translated: CASSSQVEQYF.

A single count supports this clone. V is TRBV10-2 and J is TRBJ2-3, with TRBD1 as a possible D gene (5 bases). Germline CDR1 WSHSY, CDR2 SAAADI. Trimming cost V 6 bases and J 1 base, with 11 bases left between them. The CDR3 length is 14 residues. CDR3 DNA sequence: TGCGCCAGCAGGAGGACAACGCGCACAGATACGCAGTATTTT. It translates to CASRRTTRTDTQYF.

The chain is built from TRBV5-4 and TRBJ1-1, with D perhaps TRBD1 (6 bases). Trimming stripped 3 bases from V and 0 bases from J, with 15 bases between. This CDR3 comprises 16 residues. Germline values: CDR1 SGHNT, CDR2 YYREEE (reference sequence). The CDR3 bases are TGTGCCAGCAGCTCCGGACAGTACTCCATGAACACTGAAGCTTTCTTT. It specifies CASSSGQYSMNTEAFF.

The chain has TRBV5-1 and TRBJ2-2, with D possibly matching TRBD1 (5 bases). The V gene lost 3 bases and the J gene lost 6 bases, with 15 bases spanning the gap. Germline V gives CDR1 SGHRS, CDR2 YFSETQ. This CDR3 comprises 15 residues. CDR3 loop: CASSWTRTSAGELFF. In nucleotides, the CDR3 is TGCGCCAGCAGCTGGACAAGGACGAGCGCCGGGGAGCTGTTTTTT.

V usage is TRBV6-5 and J usage is TRBJ2-1, with 13 bases matching TRBD2. CDR1 is MNHEY and CDR2 is SVGAGI in the germline V gene. With 5 bases clipped from V and 6 bases from J, the junction kept 1 base outside the gene matches. There are 14 residues in the CDR3. DNA of the CDR3: TGTGCCAGCAGTCGGACTAGCGGGAGCAATGAGCAGTTCTTC. It translates to CASSRTSGSNEQFF.

The rearrangement uses TRBV6-1 and TRBJ2-3; maybe TRBD2 (6 bases). The germline V gene has CDR1 MNHNS and CDR2 SASEGT. V was cut by 9 bases and J by 0 bases, with 13 bases left in between. The CDR3 runs 14 residues. DNA for the CDR3: TGTGCCAGTCCTCGGCGGGAAAGCACAGATACGCAGTATTTT. Its translation: CASPRRESTDTQYF.

The chain has TRBV21-1 and TRBJ2-1. TRBV21-1 is a listed pseudogene. The CDR3 loop spans 10 amino acids. The DNA of the CDR3 is TGTGCCAGCAACGACAATGAGCAGTTCTTC. Encoded protein: CASNDNEQFF.

The V gene is TRBV9, the J gene TRBJ1-3; D gene unclear. CDR3 size: 13 residues. The V end lost 4 bases, the J end lost 1 base, and 6 bases lay between the germline ends. Germline-derived CDR1 and CDR2 are SGDLS and YYNGEE. CDR3 in amino acids: CASSHGSGNTIYF. CDR3 in DNA: TGTGCCAGCAGCCATGGGTCTGGAAACACCATATATTTT.

The chain is built from TRBV7-8 and TRBJ1-5; D is unclear. The CDR3 is made up of 15 amino acids. Trimming pared 7 bases from V and 3 bases from J, leaving 16 bases between. Germline loops: CDR1 SGHVS, CDR2 FQNEAQ. CDR3 sequence reads: CASTSYGGSNQPQHF. As DNA, the CDR3 is TGTGCCAGCACCTCCTATGGAGGGTCCAATCAGCCCCAGCATTTT.

This chain connects TRBV18 to TRBJ2-6, with no clear D. Trimming removed 1 base from V and 2 bases from J, with 12 bases in between. This CDR3 has 17 residues. The germline gives CDR1 KGHSH, CDR2 LQKENI. The CDR3 sequence is CASSPRIVPPGANVLTF. Here the CDR3 DNA reads TGTGCCAGCTCACCACGGATCGTTCCTCCTGGGGCCAACGTCCTGACTTTC.

The V call is TRBV20-1, the J call TRBJ1-5; the D is unclear. CDR1 is DFQATT and CDR2 is SNEGSKA in the germline V gene (reference sequence). This CDR3 region has 10 residues. Here the CDR3 DNA reads TGCGCGGCGGGCAATCAGCCCCAGCATTTT. It translates to CAAGNQPQHF.

This clone was seen a handful of times. The rearrangement links TRBV28 to TRBJ2-7; TRBD2 is a possible D gene (6 bases). V lost 2 bases, J lost 7 bases, and 15 bases lay in between. Germline assignment: CDR1 MDHEN and CDR2 SYDVKM. This CDR3 is 14 amino acids long. DNA for the CDR3: TGTGCCAGCAGTTTAGGCGGGACCACCTTGGAGCAGTACTTC. Translation: CASSLGGTTLEQYF.

This clone was picked up one time. V usage is TRBV4-2 and J usage is TRBJ1-1; tentatively, D is TRBD1 (6 bases). Germline CDR1 LGHNA, CDR2 YNFKEQ. The CDR3 length is 15 residues. V gave up 1 base and J gave up 3 bases, with 12 bases separating them. The CDR3 region is CASSQVVGGDTEAFF. Here the CDR3 DNA reads TGTGCCAGCAGCCAAGTGGTAGGGGGGGACACTGAAGCTTTCTTT.

In DNA form, the CDR3 reads TGTGCCAGCAGAAAAGGGAATGGCTACACCTTC. Protein: CASRKGNGYTF. The rearrangement links TRBV2 to TRBJ1-2, with D unclear. Trimming stripped 6 bases from V and 6 bases from J, with 8 bases between. This CDR3 is built from 11 residues. Germline-derived CDR1 and CDR2 are SNHLY and FYNNEI. Drawing the rest from reference TRBV2 and TRBJ1-2, the complete variable domain is EPEVTQTPSHQVTQMGQEVILRCVPISNHLYFYWYRQILGQKVEFLVSFYNNEISEKSEIFDDQFSVERPDGSNFTLKIRSTKLEDSAMYFCASRKGNGYTFGSGTRLTVV.

This clone is a singleton in its sample. The J gene is TRBJ1-2, the V gene TRBV28; TRBD1 is a possible D gene (5 bases). The V gene's germline CDR1 is MDHEN and CDR2 SYDVKM. The V and J ends lost 6 bases and 4 bases respectively, with 9 bases between them. The CDR3 spans 12 residues. In DNA form, the CDR3 reads TGTGCCAGCAGCCGCGGGACCTATGGCTACACCTTC. Encoded protein: CASSRGTYGYTF.

The chain has TRBV5-1 and TRBJ2-5; 14 bases align to TRBD2. Germline V CDR1 and CDR2: SGHRS, YFSETQ. This CDR3 is built from 17 residues. V lost 2 bases and J lost 3; bases outside the gene matches: 6. The CDR3 region is CASSLALGLAGEETQYF. In nucleotides, the CDR3 is TGCGCCAGCAGCTTAGCCCTGGGACTAGCGGGAGAAGAGACCCAGTACTTC.